Following are 20 T cell receptor beta chains from one sample sequenced in a study of CD8 T cells in ankylosing spondylitis (dated 2017 in TCRdb). Libraries were made using 5' RACE. Sequenced on an Illumina HiSeq 2500. Using fastp at Q25 and MiXCR, TCRdb reprocessed the public reads and kept productive beta chains. Entries are consolidated by CDR3 protein sequence, retaining the most common genes and DNA. Present in this sample are around 770,000 distinct CDR3 sequences, about 20% of which were seen just once. Of the sample, 19% falls within the top ten clones. Overall results and qualifications from the work: Blood from ankylosing spondylitis patients appeared to be characterized by a TCR beta motif made up of under 10 highly homologous amino acid variants.

These receptors are not linked to any known antigen. Sequencing input: blood, either unsorted or a sorted T cell fraction (not recorded which). Receptors originate from a male donor with ankylosing spondylitis.

This clonotype showed up just a few times. The chain recombines TRBV7-8 with TRBJ2-7, with D perhaps TRBD1 or TRBD2 (5 bases each). This CDR3 is built from 15 residues. The ends were cut back, 0 bases at V and 5 bases at J, with 14 bases in the middle. The germline gives CDR1 SGHVS, CDR2 FQNEAQ. The CDR3 region is CASSLAWGSSNEQYF. For the CDR3, the DNA is TGTGCCAGCAGCTTAGCATGGGGGAGTTCTAACGAGCAGTACTTC.

V gene TRBV18 combines with J gene TRBJ2-5; the D is unclear. Germline CDR1 and CDR2: KGHSH and LQKENI. This CDR3 comprises 12 residues. Trimming left V 6 bases short and J 3 bases short, with 8 bases between. For the CDR3, the DNA is TGTGCCAGCTCTCCTGAGAAAGAGACCCAGTACTTC. As protein: CASSPEKETQYF.

The sample holds many counts of this clonotype. This chain joins TRBV20-1 and TRBJ2-3; maybe TRBD2 (7 bases). CDR1 and CDR2 (germline): DFQATT, SNEGSKA (reference sequence). The CDR3 is made up of 17 amino acids. V was trimmed by 3 bases and J by 2 bases, leaving 21 bases between them. CDR3 nucleotides: TGCAGTGCTAGGGGAGGGGGGGTTCCCTACCACACAGATACGCAGTATTTT. Translating gives CSARGGGVPYHTDTQYF.

This rearrangement joins TRBV4-1 to TRBJ1-1, with 7 bases lining up with TRBD1. CDR3 length equals 14 residues. Germline CDR1 MGHRA, CDR2 YSYEKL. V trimming: 0 bases; J trimming: 11 bases; junction bases outside the gene matches: 9. CDR3 in DNA: TGCGCCAGCAGCCAAGATCCGACAGGGTGGCGGGCTTTCTTT. Translated, it gives CASSQDPTGWRAFF.

This clonotype was counted only a few times. The genes are TRBV4-1 and TRBJ2-3; D remains unclear. V was cut by 5 bases and J by 0 bases, with 12 bases left in between. Per the germline V gene, CDR1 is MGHRA and CDR2 is YSYEKL. The CDR3 runs 15 residues. This chain's CDR3 is CASSVRISSTDTQYF. The CDR3 DNA is TGCGCCAGCAGCGTTCGGATCTCTAGCACAGATACGCAGTATTTT.

This rearrangement joins TRBV4-3 to TRBJ2-7, with D hard to call. V was clipped by 0 bases and J by 5 bases, with 14 bases between them. The CDR3 totals 15 residues. CDR1 and CDR2 from the germline V gene are LGHNA and YSLEER. CDR3 sequence reads: CASSQEKGVYDEQYF. In nucleotides, the CDR3 is TGCGCCAGCAGCCAAGAGAAGGGCGTGTACGACGAGCAGTACTTC.

This clonotype appeared a few times. V gene TRBV7-8 combines with J gene TRBJ2-3; 10 bases are a match to TRBD2. Germline V gene sequence: CDR1 SGHVS, CDR2 FQNEAQ. The CDR3 totals 15 residues. Unmatched junction bases numbered 5, after V lost 6 bases and J lost 2 bases. The CDR3 DNA sequence: TGTGCCAGCAGGCTTACTAGCGGGGCCACAGATACGCAGTATTTT. This codes for CASRLTSGATDTQYF.

This clonotype was counted only a few times. The rearrangement joins TRBV7-2 to TRBJ2-1; D call uncertain. Germline CDR1 reads SGHTA; CDR2 reads FQGNSA. Trimming took off 1 base at V and 16 bases at J, with 14 bases between the two ends. This CDR3 spans 12 amino acids. Written as DNA, the CDR3 is TGTGCCAGCAGCTTAGGTCAATGGCCCCCCTTCTTC. Amino acids: CASSLGQWPPFF.

This clonotype was counted only a few times. This chain uses TRBV20-1 with TRBJ1-6; D uncertain. The V end lost 6 bases, the J end lost 6 bases, and 15 bases lay between the germline ends. This CDR3 has 14 amino acids. Germline V CDR1 and CDR2: DFQATT, SNEGSKA (reference sequence). The CDR3 sequence is CSATARRGNSPLHF. The CDR3 DNA sequence: TGCAGTGCCACCGCTCGACGGGGTAATTCACCCCTCCACTTT.

This clonotype was detected a few times. This sequence joins TRBV7-9 and TRBJ2-1, with a weak D call TRBD2 (6 bases). The CDR3 is 11 amino acids. Germline CDR1 reads SEHNR; CDR2 reads FQNEAQ (reference sequence). V lost 5 bases and J lost 15, with 14 bases in between. The CDR3 DNA follows: TGTGCCAGCAGCAGTCGGGAGTATAGGTTCTTC. Its protein product is CASSSREYRFF.

This clonotype was seen a handful of times. The genes are TRBV10-3 and TRBJ2-6; D is unclear. The germline V and J ends were trimmed by 0 bases and 0 bases, with 15 bases remaining between them. Germline values: CDR1 ENHRY, CDR2 SYGVKD. This CDR3 contains 19 residues. The CDR3 reads CAISESWGGGPSGANVLTF. CDR3 bases: TGTGCCATCAGTGAGTCCTGGGGTGGTGGGCCCTCTGGGGCCAACGTCCTGACTTTC.

This sequence joins TRBV2 and TRBJ1-1; D perhaps matches TRBD1 (5 bases). V lost 3 bases to trimming and J lost 5 bases, with 10 bases between them. Germline CDR1 is SNHLY and CDR2 is FYNNEI. CDR3 size: 13 residues. The CDR3 sequence is CASSDSEGTEAFF. As DNA, the CDR3 is TGTGCCAGCAGTGACTCGGAGGGGACTGAAGCTTTCTTT.

The V gene is TRBV2, the J gene TRBJ2-3, with D maybe TRBD1 (6 bases). Germline CDR1 is SNHLY and CDR2 is FYNNEI. This CDR3 has 16 residues. V shed 4 bases and J shed 3 bases, with 17 bases lying between them. In DNA, the CDR3 is TGTGCCAGCAGTGTTGGGGGCGGGCTTATTACAGATACGCAGTATTTT. It specifies CASSVGGGLITDTQYF.

This clonotype has more than one count but fewer than ten. The chain couples TRBV29-1 to TRBJ2-2; 9 nucleotides align to TRBD1. The CDR3 sequence is 14 residues long. Germline V gene sequence: CDR1 SQVTM, CDR2 ANQGSEA. The ends lost 6 bases at V and 7 bases at J; junction bases unmatched: 9. The CDR3 region is CSVRQGEDFGELFF. CDR3 in DNA: TGCAGCGTACGACAGGGGGAGGATTTCGGGGAGCTGTTTTTT.

The V gene is TRBV25-1, the J gene TRBJ2-1, with 9 bases matching TRBD1. This CDR3 has 17 amino acids. Germline-derived CDR1 and CDR2 are MGHDK and SYGVNS. The J segment lost 2 bases and the V segment lost 4 bases, leaving 9 bases of the junction unmatched. The CDR3 sequence: CASSAFGTGGPYNEQFF. In nucleotides, the CDR3 is TGTGCCAGCAGTGCCTTCGGAACAGGGGGCCCCTACAATGAGCAGTTCTTC.

This clonotype appeared a few times. The V gene is TRBV4-1, the J gene TRBJ2-2; TRBD2 matches at 12 bases. This CDR3 spans 17 amino acids. Germline CDR1 and CDR2: MGHRA and YSYEKL. J was trimmed by 8 bases and V by 2 bases; bases with no gene match: 9. The DNA for the CDR3 is TGCGCCAGCAGCCAACTTCTAGCGGGAGGGCCGTCTGGGGAGCTGTTTTTT. It specifies CASSQLLAGGPSGELFF.

This chain uses TRBV4-3 with TRBJ2-1, with TRBD2 identical over 10 bases. The V gene's germline CDR1 is LGHNA and CDR2 YSLEER. This CDR3 has 17 residues. The ends lost 8 bases at V and 4 bases at J; junction bases unmatched: 14. The CDR3 is CASARTSGWGRYNEQFF. For the CDR3, the DNA is TGCGCCAGCGCCAGGACTAGCGGATGGGGACGATACAATGAGCAGTTCTTC.

The sample holds a few counts of this clonotype. The chain recombines TRBV27 with TRBJ2-7; 10 nucleotides agree with TRBD2. Germline CDR1 reads MNHEY; CDR2 reads SMNVEV (reference sequence). The CDR3 is 14 amino acids. With 4 bases clipped from V and 5 bases from J, the junction kept 5 bases outside the gene matches. CDR3 DNA sequence: TGTGCCAGCAGTTCAAGCGGGAGGGTTGACGAGCAGTACTTC. It is translated as CASSSSGRVDEQYF.

This chain uses TRBV12-3 or TRBV12-4 with TRBJ2-7; the D is unclear. CDR3 size: 14 residues. Deletions cut 4 bases from V and 5 bases from J, with 15 bases between. The CDR3 DNA sequence: TGTGCCAGCAGTTCTGGTTTCGGGTGGGACGAGCAGTACTTC. This translates into CASSSGFGWDEQYF.

The chain couples TRBV12-3 or TRBV12-4 to TRBJ2-5, with D uncertain. V lost 7 bases and J lost 1, with 10 bases in between. The CDR3 spans 13 residues. The CDR3 bases are TGTGCCAGCATGCGCACCCTCCAAGAGACCCAGTACTTC. Residues: CASMRTLQETQYF.